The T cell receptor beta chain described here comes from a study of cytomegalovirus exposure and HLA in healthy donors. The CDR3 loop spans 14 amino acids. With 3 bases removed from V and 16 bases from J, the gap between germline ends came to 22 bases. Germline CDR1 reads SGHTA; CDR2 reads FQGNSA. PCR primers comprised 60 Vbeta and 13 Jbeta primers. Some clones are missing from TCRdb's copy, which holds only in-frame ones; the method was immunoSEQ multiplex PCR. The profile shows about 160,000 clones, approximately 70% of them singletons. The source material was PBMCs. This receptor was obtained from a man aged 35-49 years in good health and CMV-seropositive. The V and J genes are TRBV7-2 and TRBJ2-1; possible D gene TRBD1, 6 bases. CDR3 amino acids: CASSFNSPDSSKFF. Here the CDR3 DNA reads TGTGCCAGCAGCTTTAATTCTCCGGACAGTAGCAAATTCTTC. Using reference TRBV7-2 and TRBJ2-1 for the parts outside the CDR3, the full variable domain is GAGVSQSPSNKVTEKGKDVELRCDPISGHTALYWYRQSLGQGLEFLIYFQGNSAPDKSGLPSDRFSAERTGGSVSTLTIQRTQQEDSAVYLCASSFNSPDSSKFFGPGTRLTVL.